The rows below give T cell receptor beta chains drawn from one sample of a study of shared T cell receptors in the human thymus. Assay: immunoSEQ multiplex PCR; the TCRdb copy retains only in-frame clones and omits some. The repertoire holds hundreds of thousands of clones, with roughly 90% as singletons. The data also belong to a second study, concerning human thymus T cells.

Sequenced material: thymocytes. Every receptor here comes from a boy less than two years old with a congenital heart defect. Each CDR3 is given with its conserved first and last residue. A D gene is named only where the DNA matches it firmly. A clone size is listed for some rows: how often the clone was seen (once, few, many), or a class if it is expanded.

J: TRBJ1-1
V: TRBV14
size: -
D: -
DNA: TGTGCCAGCAGCCAAGATGTGCCGCAGGGCACTGAAGCTTTCTTT
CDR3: CASSQDVPQGTEAFF

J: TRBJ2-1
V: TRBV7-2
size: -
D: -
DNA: TGTGCCAGCAGCTTATACCCTACAGGGCCCTACAATGAGCAGTTCTTC
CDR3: CASSLYPTGPYNEQFF

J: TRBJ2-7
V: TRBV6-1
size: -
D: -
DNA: TGTGCCAGCAGTTTTGCACGGGTGGACGAGCAGTACTTC
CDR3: CASSFARVDEQYF

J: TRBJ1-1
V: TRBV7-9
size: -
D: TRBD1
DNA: TGTGCCAGCAGCTGCGATATCACAGGGGGATGCACTGAAGCTTTCTTT
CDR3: CASSCDITGGCTEAFF

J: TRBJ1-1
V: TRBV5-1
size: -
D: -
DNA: TGCGCCAGCAGCTTAGTCGAGGGGAACACTGAAGCTTTCTTT
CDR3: CASSLVEGNTEAFF

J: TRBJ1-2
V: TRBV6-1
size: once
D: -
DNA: TGTGCCAGCAGTCTAGGGCAGGGAAATTCCTATGGCTACACCTTC
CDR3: CASSLGQGNSYGYTF

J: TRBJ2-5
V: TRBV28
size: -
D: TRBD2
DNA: TGTGCCAGCAGTTTACGTGACCGACTAGCGGGAGTTCAGACGCAAGAGACCCAGTACTTC
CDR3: CASSLRDRLAGVQTQETQYF

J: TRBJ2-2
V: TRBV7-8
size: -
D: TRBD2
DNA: TGTGCCAGCAGCCTAGAGACTAGCGGGAGTCCCGGGGAGCTGTTTTTT
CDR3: CASSLETSGSPGELFF

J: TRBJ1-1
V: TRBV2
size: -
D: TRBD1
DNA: TGTGCCAGCACGGCTGGACAGGGGAAAGGGGCGAACACTGAAGCTTTCTTT
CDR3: CASTAGQGKGANTEAFF

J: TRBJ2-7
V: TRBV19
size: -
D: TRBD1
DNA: TGTGCCAGTAGTCGGATGACAGGGGGGAAGCCCTACGAGCAGTACTTC
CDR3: CASSRMTGGKPYEQYF

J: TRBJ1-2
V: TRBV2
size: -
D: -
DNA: TGTGCCAGCAGACCCGGACTCAAATCCCCCAACTATGGCTACACCTTC
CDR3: CASRPGLKSPNYGYTF

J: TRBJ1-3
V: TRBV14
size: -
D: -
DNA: TGTGCCAGCAGCCAAGCGGGGTCCTCTGGAAACACCATATATTTT
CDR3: CASSQAGSSGNTIYF

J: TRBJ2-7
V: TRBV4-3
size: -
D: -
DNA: TGCGCCAGCAGCCAAGGCCTAGCGAACTACGAGCAGTACTTC
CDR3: CASSQGLANYEQYF

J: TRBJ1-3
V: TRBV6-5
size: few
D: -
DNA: TGTGCCAGCAGTCCCCGGGGGTGGACTGGAAACACCATATATTTT
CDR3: CASSPRGWTGNTIYF

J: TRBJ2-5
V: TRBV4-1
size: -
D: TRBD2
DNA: TGCGCCAGCAGCCATCCGACTAGCGGGAGGGCCCAAGAGACCCAGTACTTC
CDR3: CASSHPTSGRAQETQYF

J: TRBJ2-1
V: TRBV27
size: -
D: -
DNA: TGTGCCAGCAGTTTCCGGTTCCCCCGAGACAATGAGCAGTTCTTC
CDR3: CASSFRFPRDNEQFF

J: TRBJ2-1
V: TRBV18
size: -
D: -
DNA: TGTGCCAGCTCGCTGGGACTTCACAATGAGCAGTTCTTC
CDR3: CASSLGLHNEQFF

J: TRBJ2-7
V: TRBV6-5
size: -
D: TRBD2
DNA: TGTGCCAGCAGTTACCGAGCGGGAAAGCCCTACGAGCAGTACTTC
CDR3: CASSYRAGKPYEQYF

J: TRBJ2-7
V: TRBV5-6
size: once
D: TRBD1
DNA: TGTGCCAGCAGCTTGGGACAGGGGTTAGACGAGCAGTACTTC
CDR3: CASSLGQGLDEQYF

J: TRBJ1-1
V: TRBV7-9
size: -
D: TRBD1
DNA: TGTGCCAGCAGCTTAGAGGGGGGAACAGGGGGCGCCGTGAACACTGAAGCTTTCTTT
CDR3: CASSLEGGTGGAVNTEAFF

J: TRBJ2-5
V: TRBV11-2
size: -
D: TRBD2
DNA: TGTGCCAGCAGCTTACGAGCGGGAGGGTCTCAAGAGACCCAGTACTTC
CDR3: CASSLRAGGSQETQYF

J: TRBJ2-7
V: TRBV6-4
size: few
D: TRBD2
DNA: TGTGCCAGCAGTGACCTAGCGGGAGGAGAGCAGTACTTC
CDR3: CASSDLAGGEQYF

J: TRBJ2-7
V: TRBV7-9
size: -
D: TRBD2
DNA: TGTGCCAGCAGCCCCGGGACTAGCGGAGGCGAGCAGTACTTC
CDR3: CASSPGTSGGEQYF

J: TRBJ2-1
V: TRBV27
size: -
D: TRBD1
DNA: TGTGCCAGCAACGGGGGACAGGTCTCCTACAATGAGCAGTTCTTC
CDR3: CASNGGQVSYNEQFF

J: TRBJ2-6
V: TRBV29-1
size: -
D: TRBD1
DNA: TGCAGCGTTGGACAGGGGAGGGCCAACGTCCTGACTTTC
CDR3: CSVGQGRANVLTF

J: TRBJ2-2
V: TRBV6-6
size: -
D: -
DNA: TGTGCCAGCAGCCAGACAGGGAACACCGGGGAGCTGTTTTTT
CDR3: CASSQTGNTGELFF

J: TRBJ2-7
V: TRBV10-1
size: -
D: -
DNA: TGCGCCAGCAGTGGAGGTAGGCAGGGGACCTACGAGCAGTACTTC
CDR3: CASSGGRQGTYEQYF

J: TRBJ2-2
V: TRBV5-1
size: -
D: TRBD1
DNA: TGCGCCAGCAGCTCAGACGAAACCGGGACAGGGGGAGGTACCGGGGAGCTGTTTTTT
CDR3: CASSSDETGTGGGTGELFF

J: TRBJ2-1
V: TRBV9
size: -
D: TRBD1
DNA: TGTGCCAGCAGCGACCCGGGACAGGGAGGTACTAGCGTGTACAATGAGCAGTTCTTC
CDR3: CASSDPGQGGTSVYNEQFF

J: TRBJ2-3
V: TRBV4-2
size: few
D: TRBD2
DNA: TGTGCCAGCAGCCAAGGGTTGGCGGGAGGCACAGATACGCAGTATTTT
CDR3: CASSQGLAGGTDTQYF

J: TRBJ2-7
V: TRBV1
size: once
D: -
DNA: TGCACCAGCAGCCAAGTACATTCCCTGGACGAGCAGTACTTC
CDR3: CTSSQVHSLDEQYF

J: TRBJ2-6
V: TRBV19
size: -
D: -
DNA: TGTGCCAGTAGTATAGATACGGGGTCTGGGGCCAACGTCCTGACTTTC
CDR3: CASSIDTGSGANVLTF

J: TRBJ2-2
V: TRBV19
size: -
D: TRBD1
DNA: TGTGCCAGTAGTATCGGGACAGGGCCGAACACCGGGGAGCTGTTTTTT
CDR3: CASSIGTGPNTGELFF

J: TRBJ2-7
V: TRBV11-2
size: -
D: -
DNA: TGTGCCAGCAGCTCACTAGTATCCGAGCAGTACTTC
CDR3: CASSSLVSEQYF

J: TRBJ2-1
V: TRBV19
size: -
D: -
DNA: TGTGCCAGTAGTATGCGGCGGGGACCAAACAATGAGCAGTTCTTC
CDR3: CASSMRRGPNNEQFF